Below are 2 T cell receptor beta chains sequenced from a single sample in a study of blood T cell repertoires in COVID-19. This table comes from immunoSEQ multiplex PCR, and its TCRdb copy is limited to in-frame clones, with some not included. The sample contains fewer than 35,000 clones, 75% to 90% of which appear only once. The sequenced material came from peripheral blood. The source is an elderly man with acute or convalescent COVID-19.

The CDR3 loop is CASSELARTGELFF. As DNA, the CDR3 is TGTGCCAGCAGTGAGCTAGCGCGGACCGGGGAGCTGTTTTTT. This chain uses TRBV2 with TRBJ2-2, with D perhaps matching TRBD2 (6 bases). Germline V gives CDR1 SNHLY, CDR2 FYNNEI. The CDR3 contains 14 residues. Trimming removed 3 bases at V and 5 bases at J, with 10 bases between.

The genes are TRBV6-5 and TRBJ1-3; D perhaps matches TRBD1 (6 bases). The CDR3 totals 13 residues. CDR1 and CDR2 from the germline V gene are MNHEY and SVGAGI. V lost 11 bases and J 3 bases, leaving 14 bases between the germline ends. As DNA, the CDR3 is TGTGCCTCCCGGACAGTTTTTGGAAACACCATATATTTT. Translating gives CASRTVFGNTIYF.